This T cell receptor beta chain was sequenced in a study of cytomegalovirus exposure and HLA in healthy donors. The study, taken as a whole, reports: When analyzed later, a missense DCLRE1C variant was found to be linked to TCR beta V- and J-gene trimming. Another analysis was done later, and it associated 17,000 or so TCR beta sequences with HLA alleles at 0.05 false discovery rate. CMV serostatus was the sole immune exposure information available.

The PCR was carried out with 60 Vbeta primers and 13 Jbeta primers. The assay was immunoSEQ multiplex PCR, and TCRdb's table has in-frame clones only and misses some. The sample holds approximately 190,000 clones, about 70% seen once. The V gene's germline CDR1 is ENHRY and CDR2 SYGVKD. The junction had 9 bases not matched to a gene; V was cut back by 6 bases and J by 3 bases. CDR3 size: 15 residues. About this clone itself: Its antigen remains unidentified.

The sequence came from a woman aged 25 to 39 in good health and CMV-seronegative. This chain joins TRBV10-3 and TRBJ2-3, with 7 bases lining up with TRBD2. The specimen sequenced was PBMCs. In DNA form, the CDR3 reads TGTGCCATCAGAAGGGACTACAACAGGACAGATACGCAGTATTTT. Encoded protein: CAIRRDYNRTDTQYF.